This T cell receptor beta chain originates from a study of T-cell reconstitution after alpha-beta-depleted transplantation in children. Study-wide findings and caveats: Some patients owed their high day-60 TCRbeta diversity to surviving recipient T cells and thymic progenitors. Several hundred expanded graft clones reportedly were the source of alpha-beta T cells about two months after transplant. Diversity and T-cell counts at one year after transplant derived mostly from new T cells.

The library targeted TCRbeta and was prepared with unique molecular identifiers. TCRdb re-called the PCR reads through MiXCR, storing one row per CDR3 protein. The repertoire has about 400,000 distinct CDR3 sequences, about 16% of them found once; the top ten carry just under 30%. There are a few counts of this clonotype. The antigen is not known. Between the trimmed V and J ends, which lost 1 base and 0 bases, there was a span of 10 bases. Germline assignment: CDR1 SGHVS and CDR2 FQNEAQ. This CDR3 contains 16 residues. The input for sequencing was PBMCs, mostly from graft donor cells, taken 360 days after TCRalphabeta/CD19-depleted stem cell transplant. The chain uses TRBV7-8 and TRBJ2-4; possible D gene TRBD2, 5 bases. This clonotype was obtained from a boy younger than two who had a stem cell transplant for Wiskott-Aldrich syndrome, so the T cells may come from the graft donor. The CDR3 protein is CASSLERGIAKNIQYF. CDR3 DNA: TGTGCCAGCAGCTTAGAACGGGGAATAGCCAAAAACATTCAGTACTTC.